Following are 29 T cell receptor beta chains from one sample sequenced in a study of CD8 T cells in ankylosing spondylitis. TCRdb fed the 5' RACE reads into MiXCR, producing one record per CDR3 protein. The sample holds 150,000 or so distinct CDR3 sequences, 30% to 40% seen once. Sequences were obtained from synovial fluid, either unsorted or a sorted T cell fraction (not recorded which). The receptor source for this set is a male donor with ankylosing spondylitis.

At least ten counts were recorded for this clonotype. In nucleotides, the CDR3 is TGTGCCAGCAGCAGGGTTGATGCCAAAAATGAAAAACTGTTTTTT. Translated: CASSRVDAKNEKLFF. The gene calls are TRBV6-4 and TRBJ1-4; a weak D match, TRBD1 (5 bases). The CDR3 covers 15 residues. Trimming stripped 6 bases from V and 5 bases from J, with 16 bases between. Germline V lookup: CDR1 MRHNA, CDR2 SNTAGT.

This sequence joins TRBV11-3 and TRBJ2-7; 7 nucleotides match TRBD1. The CDR3 is made up of 13 amino acids. The germline CDR1 and CDR2 sequences are SGHNT and YENEEA. With 2 bases clipped from V and 6 bases from J, the junction kept 4 bases outside the gene matches. The CDR3 is CASSLKGASEQYF. Here the CDR3 DNA reads TGTGCCAGCAGCTTAAAGGGGGCGAGCGAGCAGTACTTC.

This clonotype has at least ten counts. V is TRBV5-1 and J is TRBJ2-1, with TRBD1 matching over 8 bases. The CDR3 runs to 15 residues. The V and J ends lost 3 bases and 5 bases, in that order; junction bases with no gene match: 7. The V gene's germline CDR1 is SGHRS and CDR2 YFSETQ. The CDR3 is CASSSSGGIDNEQFF. Written as DNA, the CDR3 is TGCGCCAGCAGCTCTTCAGGGGGCATCGACAATGAGCAGTTCTTC.

This clonotype was recorded many times. This chain connects TRBV5-1 to TRBJ2-2; TRBD2 is a possible D gene (6 bases). Germline V gene lookup returns CDR1 SGHRS and CDR2 YFSETQ. The CDR3 loop spans 15 amino acids. Trimming removed 4 bases at V and 1 base at J, with 11 bases between. Written as DNA, the CDR3 is TGCGCCAGCAGCATAGGACTAATGAACACCGGGGAGCTGTTTTTT. Amino acids: CASSIGLMNTGELFF.

This clonotype was detected ten times or more. The J gene is TRBJ1-2, the V gene TRBV20-1; 7 positions match TRBD1. V trimming: 1 base; J trimming: 3 bases; junction bases outside the gene matches: 5. Germline lookup yields CDR1 DFQATT and CDR2 SNEGSKA (reference sequence). The CDR3 totals 14 residues. As DNA, the CDR3 is TGCAGTGCTAGAGCGGGGGACAGAGACTATGGCTACACCTTC. It translates to CSARAGDRDYGYTF.

In its sample, this clonotype was seen a few times. V and J are TRBV27 and TRBJ2-7; 8 nucleotides line up with TRBD2. The CDR3 has 16 amino acids. The ends lost 5 bases at V and 2 bases at J; junction bases unmatched: 11. The germline CDR1 and CDR2 sequences are MNHEY and SMNVEV (reference sequence). CDR3 nucleotide sequence: TGTGCCAGCAGTACTAGCGGACTAACCGGGGCCTACGAGCAGTACTTC. Protein product: CASSTSGLTGAYEQYF.

This clonotype was counted many times. V and J are TRBV12-3 or TRBV12-4 and TRBJ1-5; no reliable D call. V lost 5 bases, J lost 0 bases, and 8 bases lay in between. The CDR3 consists of 14 residues. The CDR3 nucleotides read TGTGCCAGCAGTCATGACGGTAGCAATCAGCCCCAGCATTTT. This translates into CASSHDGSNQPQHF.

J is TRBJ1-2 and V is TRBV5-1; 7 bases align to TRBD1. Germline loops: CDR1 SGHRS, CDR2 YFSETQ. This CDR3 region has 14 residues. Germline trimming cut 1 base from V and 6 bases from J; bases unmatched to any gene: 6. The CDR3 sequence is CASSLLGQNDGYTF. The CDR3, as DNA: TGCGCCAGCAGCTTGCTGGGACAGAATGATGGCTACACCTTC.

The V gene is TRBV7-2, the J gene TRBJ2-2; 7 bases are shared with TRBD2. Germline CDR1 is SGHTA and CDR2 is FQGNSA. V lost 3 bases to trimming and J lost 7 bases; unmatched junction nucleotides: 11. The CDR3 sequence is 16 residues long. As DNA, the CDR3 is TGTGCCAGCAGCTTCTCTAGCGGCTCCGGGGGCGGGGAGCTGTTTTTT. Translation: CASSFSSGSGGGELFF.

The DNA of the CDR3 is TGTGCCAGCAGTACGCATTTGAACACTGAAGCTTTCTTT. Protein sequence: CASSTHLNTEAFF. The chain joins TRBV7-3 to TRBJ1-1; no definite D call. CDR3 length equals 13 residues. The V end lost 6 bases, the J end lost 0 bases, and 8 bases lay between the germline ends. The V gene's germline CDR1 is SGHTA and CDR2 FQGTGA.

The chain couples TRBV9 to TRBJ2-1, with 8 bases lining up with TRBD2. The germline CDR1 and CDR2 sequences are SGDLS and YYNGEE. V was pared by 3 bases and J by 8 bases, with 13 bases of the junction left unmatched. The CDR3 spans 16 residues. In DNA, the CDR3 is TGTGCCAGCAGCGAGGCGGGGGGCCCCCCGGTGGATGAGCAGTTCTTC. Protein product: CASSEAGGPPVDEQFF.

This clonotype came up a few times. The V and J genes are TRBV5-1 and TRBJ2-1; possibly TRBD2 for D (6 bases). V was trimmed by 1 base and J by 4 bases, leaving 15 bases between them. Germline CDR1 SGHRS, CDR2 YFSETQ. The CDR3 runs to 16 residues. CDR3 sequence: CASSLMGEASYNEQFF. CDR3 nucleotide sequence: TGCGCCAGCAGCTTGATGGGGGAGGCCTCGTACAATGAGCAGTTCTTC.

This clonotype was counted ten times or more. The CDR3 loop reads CASKKGSTDRNEKLFF. CDR3 sequence (DNA): TGTGCCAGCAAAAAAGGAAGTACGGACAGGAATGAAAAACTGTTTTTT. This chain joins TRBV6-1 and TRBJ1-4; 7 bases are shared with TRBD1. Germline CDR1 reads MNHNS; CDR2 reads SASEGT. This CDR3 region has 16 residues. V gave up 7 bases and J gave up 5 bases; unmatched junction bases: 13.

This clonotype was recorded a few times. The V call is TRBV5-1, the J call TRBJ1-6; D might be TRBD1 (5 bases). CDR1 is SGHRS, CDR2 YFSETQ, per germline. The CDR3 has 15 amino acids. The V and J ends lost 3 bases and 8 bases respectively, with 15 bases between them. CDR3 in DNA: TGCGCCAGCAGCTCGCTCCAGGGAGGGTATTCACCCCTCCACTTT. Translation: CASSSLQGGYSPLHF.

This clonotype came up a few times. This sequence joins TRBV11-2 and TRBJ2-1; D is unclear. The germline V and J ends were trimmed by 5 bases and 10 bases, with 9 bases remaining between them. This CDR3 has 11 amino acids. In germline, CDR1 is SGHAT, CDR2 FQNNGV. DNA of the CDR3: TGTGCCAGCAGCACTCTTGCGGAGCAGTTCTTC. Protein sequence: CASSTLAEQFF.

This clonotype was detected a few times. J is TRBJ1-5 and V is TRBV16; tentative D call: TRBD1 (6 bases). Trimming removed 2 bases at V and 1 base at J, with 9 bases between. The CDR3 runs 15 residues. Germline CDR1 is KGHSY and CDR2 is FQNENV. The CDR3 spells CASSQTGKSNQPQHF. The CDR3 coding sequence is TGTGCCAGCAGCCAAACAGGGAAGAGCAATCAGCCCCAGCATTTT.

The V call is TRBV20-1, the J call TRBJ2-2; D call uncertain. CDR1 DFQATT and CDR2 SNEGSKA come from the germline V gene (reference sequence). V lost 2 bases to trimming and J lost 4 bases, with 5 bases between them. The CDR3 length is 12 residues. The CDR3 region is CSARRVTGELFF. DNA of the CDR3: TGCAGTGCTAGAAGAGTCACCGGGGAGCTGTTTTTT.

This clonotype has a handful of counts. For the CDR3, the DNA is TGTGCCACCAGTGATGCCCCTGGGAAGCGGAACACCGGGGAGCTGTTTTTT. Translation: CATSDAPGKRNTGELFF. The rearrangement uses TRBV24-1 and TRBJ2-2; no firm D call. This CDR3 comprises 17 residues. V dropped 3 bases and J dropped 1 base, with 14 bases sitting between them. In germline, CDR1 is KGHDR, CDR2 SFDVKD.

This clonotype was observed a few times. CDR3 sequence (DNA): TGCAGTGCTATCGGGGACCCCGCCTATGGCTACACCTTC. Translated, it gives CSAIGDPAYGYTF. V gene TRBV20-1 combines with J gene TRBJ1-2, with D maybe TRBD1 (5 bases). Deletions cut 4 bases from V and 4 bases from J, with 13 bases between. The CDR3 is 13 amino acids. In germline, CDR1 is DFQATT, CDR2 SNEGSKA (reference sequence).

The rearrangement links TRBV28 to TRBJ1-5; 8 bases map to TRBD1. Germline V CDR1 and CDR2: MDHEN, SYDVKM. Unmatched junction bases numbered 2, after V lost 1 base and J lost 0 bases. This CDR3 region has 16 residues. As DNA, the CDR3 is TGTGCCAGCAGTTTATTCACAGGGGGTAGCAATCAGCCCCAGCATTTT. It codes for CASSLFTGGSNQPQHF.

The J gene is TRBJ1-1, the V gene TRBV29-1, with TRBD1 as a possible D gene (5 bases). The germline gives CDR1 SQVTM, CDR2 ANQGSEA. V was pared by 4 bases and J by 2 bases, with 8 bases between. The CDR3 has 12 residues. CDR3 coding DNA: TGCAGCGTTGGGGGGGGAAACACTGAAGCTTTCTTT. It is translated as CSVGGGNTEAFF.

This clonotype has a handful of counts. V and J are TRBV12-5 and TRBJ2-3; tentative D call: TRBD1 (6 bases). Germline V gene lookup returns CDR1 LGHNT and CDR2 FRNRAP. This CDR3 region has 13 residues. V was trimmed by 1 base and J by 8 bases, leaving 10 bases between them. The CDR3 DNA reads TGTGCTAGTGGTTTGGGGGGGCCGGGTACGCAGTATTTT. Its protein product is CASGLGGPGTQYF.

The V gene is TRBV10-3, the J gene TRBJ1-2; D ambiguous. This CDR3 is built from 14 residues. The germline CDR1 and CDR2 sequences are ENHRY and SYGVKD. Trimming removed 0 bases from V and 2 bases from J, with 7 bases in between. CDR3 sequence reads: CAISESPENYGYTF. CDR3 in DNA: TGTGCCATCAGTGAGTCACCAGAAAACTATGGCTACACCTTC.

This clonotype was counted between two and nine times. The J gene is TRBJ2-5, the V gene TRBV5-4; 11 nucleotides match TRBD1. V dropped 2 bases and J dropped 4; count of bases not matched to a gene: 4. From germline, CDR1 is SGHNT and CDR2 YYREEE (reference sequence). CDR3 length: 15 residues. CDR3: CASSLPGQGVETQYF. In DNA, the CDR3 is TGTGCCAGCAGCTTACCGGGACAGGGGGTAGAGACCCAGTACTTC.

This clonotype was counted ten times or more. The chain has TRBV27 and TRBJ2-7; TRBD2 agrees at 8 bases. The V gene end was trimmed by 6 bases and the J gene end by 0 bases; junction bases not matched to a gene: 7. The CDR3 covers 15 residues. Germline assignment: CDR1 MNHEY and CDR2 SMNVEV (reference sequence). The CDR3 spells CASSLTGGNSYEQYF. The CDR3 DNA reads as TGTGCCAGCAGCCTTACGGGGGGGAACTCCTACGAGCAGTACTTC.

This clonotype was counted at least ten times. The chain is built from TRBV9 and TRBJ2-1; D gene uncertain. V gave up 0 bases and J gave up 12 bases, with 10 bases separating them. The CDR3 is 12 amino acids. CDR1 SGDLS and CDR2 YYNGEE come from the germline V gene. CDR3 nucleotides: TGTGCCAGCAGCGTAGGTCAATCGGGGCAGTTCTTC. Residues: CASSVGQSGQFF.

At least ten counts were recorded for this clonotype. The chain uses TRBV20-1 and TRBJ2-1; D not resolved. V lost 6 bases to trimming and J lost 6 bases, with 18 bases between them. Looked up from germline, CDR1 is DFQATT and CDR2 is SNEGSKA (reference sequence). The CDR3 consists of 14 residues. The CDR3 loop is CSAPLPGYGNEQFF. DNA of the CDR3: TGCAGTGCCCCCTTACCGGGCTACGGCAATGAGCAGTTCTTC.

This clonotype was counted ten times or more. The V gene is TRBV20-1, the J gene TRBJ1-1; D possibly corresponds to TRBD1 (6 bases). Germline values: CDR1 DFQATT, CDR2 SNEGSKA (reference sequence). The CDR3 runs 11 residues. Deletions cut 7 bases from V and 1 base from J, with 7 bases between. CDR3 bases: TGCAGTGTGACAGGGAACACTGAAGCTTTCTTT. This translates into CSVTGNTEAFF.

This clonotype was seen at least ten times. The chain combines TRBV20-1 with TRBJ2-3; tentatively, D is TRBD1 (5 bases). Per germline, CDR1 DFQATT and CDR2 SNEGSKA (reference sequence). V dropped 6 bases and J dropped 0 bases, with 13 bases sitting between them. The CDR3 spans 14 residues. The CDR3 DNA reads as TGCAGTGCCCTATCTGGACATAGCACAGATACGCAGTATTTT. It codes for CSALSGHSTDTQYF.